What follows are 28 T cell receptor beta chains derived from one specimen sequenced in a study of CD8 T cells in ankylosing spondylitis. In TCRdb, the 5' RACE reads were re-called with MiXCR into one record per CDR3 protein. The sample lists some 840,000 distinct CDR3 sequences, around 11% occurring once. For these receptors, no antigen is known. Study conclusions and caveats: There was a TCR beta motif, made of several highly homologous variants, that appeared characteristic of ankylosing spondylitis blood.

Material: blood, either unsorted or a sorted T cell fraction (not recorded which). All receptors come from a male donor with ankylosing spondylitis.

This clonotype was seen only a few times. The chain couples TRBV6-5 to TRBJ2-1, with 8 positions matching TRBD2. The CDR3 has 16 residues. Trimming at V came to 4 bases and at J to 4 bases, leaving 9 bases not matched to a gene. Germline assignment: CDR1 MNHEY and CDR2 SVGAGI. In DNA form, the CDR3 reads TGTGCCAGCAGTTCACGGGGGACTAGGGGTTACAATGAGCAGTTCTTC. Translating gives CASSSRGTRGYNEQFF.

In its sample, this clonotype was seen a few times. V usage is TRBV29-1 and J usage is TRBJ1-4; D is uncertain. With 3 bases removed from V and 5 bases from J, the gap between germline ends came to 10 bases. CDR3 length equals 13 residues. Germline CDR1 and CDR2: SQVTM and ANQGSEA. CDR3 bases: TGCAGCGTTGATCCGGGTAGAAATGAAAAACTGTTTTTT. As protein: CSVDPGRNEKLFF.

This clonotype has a handful of counts. The chain recombines TRBV7-8 with TRBJ1-5; the D gene is possibly TRBD1 (5 bases). CDR3 length equals 14 residues. Trimming pared 4 bases from V and 5 bases from J, leaving 12 bases between. Germline values: CDR1 SGHVS, CDR2 FQNEAQ. This CDR3 is CASSWVGDYQPQHF. The DNA for the CDR3 is TGTGCCAGCAGCTGGGTGGGGGACTATCAGCCCCAGCATTTT.

V is TRBV20-1 and J is TRBJ2-1; TRBD2 aligns across 10 bases. The length of the CDR3 is 13 residues. V lost 6 bases to trimming and J lost 6 bases; unmatched junction nucleotides: 5. In germline, CDR1 is DFQATT, CDR2 SNEGSKA (reference sequence). CDR3 residues: CSANLAGVNEQFF. The DNA of the CDR3 is TGCAGTGCCAATCTAGCGGGAGTCAATGAGCAGTTCTTC.

This clonotype was detected only a few times. The CDR3: CSARETVQETQYF. The CDR3, as DNA: TGCAGTGCTAGAGAGACAGTCCAAGAGACCCAGTACTTC. The chain uses TRBV20-1 and TRBJ2-5, with D possibly matching TRBD1 (5 bases). V was clipped by 0 bases and J by 1 base, with 6 bases between them. This CDR3 spans 13 amino acids. From germline, CDR1 is DFQATT and CDR2 SNEGSKA (reference sequence).

The chain combines TRBV6-5 with TRBJ2-1, with TRBD2 matching 8 bases. The trim removed 0 bases at V and 8 bases at J, leaving 6 bases unmatched. The germline CDR1 and CDR2 sequences are MNHEY and SVGAGI. The length of the CDR3 is 15 residues. The CDR3, as DNA: TGTGCCAGCAGTTACTCCTGGACTAGCAACGATGAGCAGTTCTTC. Translating it yields CASSYSWTSNDEQFF.

Only a few counts were recorded for this clonotype. V and J are TRBV5-6 and TRBJ2-1, with no clear D. Trimming removed 0 bases at V and 6 bases at J, with 10 bases between. CDR3 length: 14 residues. CDR1 is SGHDT, CDR2 YYEEEE, per germline. The CDR3 coding sequence is TGTGCCAGCAGCTTGGGATCTCGAGGCAATGAGCAGTTCTTC. This encodes CASSLGSRGNEQFF.

In this sample, this clonotype turned up a few times. The chain recombines TRBV7-6 with TRBJ2-1; tentatively, D is TRBD2 (7 bases). Trimming pared 2 bases from V and 0 bases from J, leaving 11 bases between. This CDR3 region has 16 residues. CDR1 is SGHVS and CDR2 is FNYEAQ in the germline V gene. The CDR3 sequence is CASSLRGEGSYNEQFF. CDR3 DNA: TGTGCCAGCAGCTTAAGGGGGGAGGGCTCCTACAATGAGCAGTTCTTC.

V gene TRBV20-1 combines with J gene TRBJ2-1; D gene unclear. The germline V and J ends were trimmed by 4 bases and 7 bases, with 23 bases remaining between them. CDR1 and CDR2 (germline): DFQATT, SNEGSKA (reference sequence). CDR3 length: 16 amino acids. The CDR3 nucleotides read TGCAGTGCTAACCGCCTGGGTAGTTGGCGAGAAAATGAGCAGTTCTTC. It specifies CSANRLGSWRENEQFF.

A few counts support this clonotype. The chain links TRBV2 to TRBJ2-7; D possibly corresponds to TRBD1 (6 bases). V was clipped by 10 bases and J by 0 bases, with 13 bases between them. CDR1 SNHLY and CDR2 FYNNEI come from the germline V gene. This CDR3 has 13 residues. The CDR3 sequence: CANSGQSSYEQYF. CDR3 DNA sequence: TGTGCCAACTCGGGACAAAGCTCCTACGAGCAGTACTTC.

The chain links TRBV4-2 to TRBJ2-3, with 9 nucleotides matching TRBD2. The CDR3 loop spans 17 amino acids. The germline V gene encodes CDR1 LGHNA and CDR2 YNFKEQ. With V trimmed by 0 bases and J by 4 bases, 8 bases remained unmatched. CDR3 nucleotide sequence: TGTGCCAGCAGCCAAGATCTGCCAGCGGGGGGAGCAGATACGCAGTATTTT. Translating it yields CASSQDLPAGGADTQYF.

The chain is built from TRBV4-2 and TRBJ1-6; D not certain. CDR3 length: 10 amino acids. V shed 7 bases and J shed 9 bases, with 4 bases lying between them. Germline-derived CDR1 and CDR2 are LGHNA and YNFKEQ. The DNA of the CDR3 is TGTGCCAGCAAGGGTTCACCCCTCCACTTT. Protein sequence: CASKGSPLHF.

This clonotype showed up many times. The V call is TRBV6-5, the J call TRBJ1-1; D call uncertain. The CDR3 spans 13 residues. V lost 4 bases, J lost 11 bases, and 17 bases lay in between. Germline CDR1 and CDR2: MNHEY and SVGAGI. CDR3 residues: CASSSGRDGRAFF. In DNA form, the CDR3 reads TGTGCCAGCAGTTCGGGCCGCGACGGTAGGGCTTTCTTT.

The chain couples TRBV10-2 to TRBJ2-3; TRBD1 agrees at 9 bases. CDR3 length: 16 residues. CDR1 is WSHSY and CDR2 is SAAADI in the germline V gene. V was clipped by 4 bases and J by 2 bases; unmatched bases: 7. The CDR3 here is CASSGDRDRDTDTQYF. CDR3 coding DNA: TGCGCCAGCAGTGGAGACCGGGACAGGGACACAGATACGCAGTATTTT.

This clonotype was recorded a few times. The rearrangement joins TRBV18 to TRBJ2-7; D ambiguous. The CDR3 contains 12 residues. CDR1 is KGHSH and CDR2 is LQKENI in the germline V gene. Trimming removed 5 bases at V and 3 bases at J, with 8 bases between. CDR3 nucleotide sequence: TGTGCCAGCTCAGAGACGCTCTACGAGCAGTACTTC. Translated: CASSETLYEQYF.

This clonotype occurred a few times. The genes are TRBV4-3 and TRBJ1-1; D perhaps matches TRBD1 (6 bases). CDR3 length: 17 residues. From germline, CDR1 is LGHNA and CDR2 YSLEER. Trimming took off 0 bases at V and 2 bases at J, with 16 bases between the two ends. CDR3 coding DNA: TGCGCCAGCAGCCAAGATAGTCTCTTGGACAGCAACACTGAAGCTTTCTTT. It encodes CASSQDSLLDSNTEAFF.

The chain links TRBV25-1 to TRBJ2-3; D remains ambiguous. Looked up from germline, CDR1 is MGHDK and CDR2 is SYGVNS. V gave up 6 bases and J gave up 3 bases, with 13 bases separating them. The CDR3 is 14 amino acids. CDR3 protein: CASRITSGTDTQYF. CDR3 DNA: TGTGCCAGCAGGATAACGTCCGGGACAGATACGCAGTATTTT.

This clonotype occurred many times. J is TRBJ1-5 and V is TRBV29-1; D gene unclear. The V gene lost 4 bases and the J gene lost 1 base, with 11 bases spanning the gap. This CDR3 contains 14 residues. Per germline, CDR1 SQVTM and CDR2 ANQGSEA. In DNA, the CDR3 is TGCAGCGTTGTTTCCGGGGAAAGCAATCAGCCCCAGCATTTT. This gives the protein CSVVSGESNQPQHF.

The J gene is TRBJ2-3, the V gene TRBV4-2, with 7 bases identical to TRBD2. Trimming removed 4 bases from V and 9 bases from J; junction bases left unmatched: 13. The CDR3 covers 15 residues. Looked up from germline, CDR1 is LGHNA and CDR2 is YNFKEQ. CDR3 sequence reads: CASSPAPPSGDTQYF. The DNA of the CDR3 is TGTGCCAGCAGCCCCGCCCCTCCGAGCGGGGACACGCAGTATTTT.

This clonotype has a handful of counts. J is TRBJ2-2 and V is TRBV11-1; 12 bases are a match to TRBD2. Losses at the gene ends were 2 bases for V and 1 base for J; bases not matched to a gene: 5. Germline values: CDR1 SGHAT, CDR2 FQDESV (reference sequence). The CDR3 is 18 residues long. This chain's CDR3 is CASSLIPGLAGNTGELFF. The CDR3 DNA reads as TGTGCCAGCAGCTTAATCCCGGGACTAGCGGGGAACACCGGGGAGCTGTTTTTT. Full variable domain (remainder filled in from reference TRBV11-1 and TRBJ2-2): EAEVAQSPRYKITEKSQAVAFWCDPISGHATLYWYRQILGQGPELLVQFQDESVVDDSQLPKDRFSAERLKGVDSTLKIQPAELGDSAMYLCASSLIPGLAGNTGELFFGEGSRLTVL.

The chain is built from TRBV4-3 and TRBJ1-2; D unclear. The ends were cut back, 5 bases at V and 7 bases at J, with 14 bases in the middle. Germline values: CDR1 LGHNA, CDR2 YSLEER. This CDR3 region has 13 residues. CDR3 sequence reads: CASSTLTTPGYTF. The CDR3 DNA follows: TGCGCCAGCAGCACTCTGACAACGCCTGGCTACACCTTC.

This clonotype came up many times. This sequence joins TRBV20-1 and TRBJ2-5; 7 nucleotides agree with TRBD2. Germline CDR1 DFQATT, CDR2 SNEGSKA (reference sequence). The CDR3 has 12 residues. V lost 7 bases, J lost 2 bases, and 4 bases stayed unmatched. In DNA form, the CDR3 reads TGCAGTGGTGTGGGGGGGCAAGAGACCCAGTACTTC. Its protein product is CSGVGGQETQYF.

Only a few counts were recorded for this clonotype. The J gene is TRBJ2-5, the V gene TRBV18; 9 bases map to TRBD2. Germline CDR1 reads KGHSH; CDR2 reads LQKENI. The V gene end was trimmed by 6 bases and the J gene end by 3 bases; junction bases not matched to a gene: 8. This CDR3 is 15 amino acids long. CDR3 coding DNA: TGTGCCAGCTCTCCTTCGTCTAGCGGGGAAGAGACCCAGTACTTC. It yields the protein CASSPSSSGEETQYF.

This chain joins TRBV5-1 and TRBJ2-1; tentatively, D is TRBD1 or TRBD2 (5 bases each). This CDR3 contains 16 residues. Germline V gives CDR1 SGHRS, CDR2 YFSETQ. V lost 0 bases, J lost 7 bases, and 17 bases lay in between. CDR3 in DNA: TGCGCCAGCAGCTTGGTTTATCAGGGTTCGGGGAATGAGCAGTTCTTC. Residues: CASSLVYQGSGNEQFF.

The chain has TRBV6-5 and TRBJ1-2, with 10 bases lining up with TRBD1. In germline, CDR1 is MNHEY, CDR2 SVGAGI. The CDR3 runs to 16 residues. The V and J ends lost 4 bases and 6 bases, in that order; junction bases with no gene match: 11. CDR3: CASSSPGQGIMDGYTF. Here the CDR3 DNA reads TGTGCCAGCAGTTCCCCGGGACAGGGGATTATGGATGGCTACACCTTC.

This clonotype has more than one count but fewer than ten. The chain couples TRBV29-1 to TRBJ1-5, with D possibly matching TRBD1 (6 bases). The V end lost 4 bases, the J end lost 7 bases, and 14 bases lay between the germline ends. Germline CDR1 reads SQVTM; CDR2 reads ANQGSEA. The CDR3 contains 13 residues. DNA for the CDR3: TGCAGCGTTGGGATTCTACAGGGACAGCCCCAGCATTTT. It encodes CSVGILQGQPQHF.

The chain joins TRBV5-1 to TRBJ1-2; D unclear. This CDR3 comprises 15 residues. V lost 0 bases, J lost 0 bases, and 9 bases lay in between. Germline CDR1 SGHRS, CDR2 YFSETQ. In DNA form, the CDR3 reads TGCGCCAGCAGCTTGGAGGCCAGAGCTAACTATGGCTACACCTTC. Its protein product is CASSLEARANYGYTF.

This clonotype was seen more than once but under ten times. The chain links TRBV4-3 to TRBJ1-2; D unclear. The CDR3 is made up of 14 amino acids. Germline loops: CDR1 LGHNA, CDR2 YSLEER. The V end was cut by 0 bases, the J end by 7 bases, with 12 bases between. The DNA for the CDR3 is TGCGCCAGCAGCCAAGATTTCGGGTCGGGTGGCTACACCTTC. Translation: CASSQDFGSGGYTF.